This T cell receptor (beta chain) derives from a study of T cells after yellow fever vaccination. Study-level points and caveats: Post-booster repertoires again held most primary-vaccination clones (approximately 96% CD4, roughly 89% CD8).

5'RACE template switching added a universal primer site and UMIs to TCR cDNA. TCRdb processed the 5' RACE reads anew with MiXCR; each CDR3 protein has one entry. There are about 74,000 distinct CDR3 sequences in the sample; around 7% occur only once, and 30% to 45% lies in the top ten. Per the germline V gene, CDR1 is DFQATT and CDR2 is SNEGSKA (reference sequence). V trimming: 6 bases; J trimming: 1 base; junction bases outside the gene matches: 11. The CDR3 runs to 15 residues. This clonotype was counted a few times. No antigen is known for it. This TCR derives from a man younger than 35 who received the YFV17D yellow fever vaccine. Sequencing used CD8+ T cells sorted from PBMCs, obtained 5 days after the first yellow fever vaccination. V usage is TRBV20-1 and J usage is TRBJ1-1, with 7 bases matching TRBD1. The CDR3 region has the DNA TGCAGTGCCAATCAGGGGGGCAGGGCGAACACTGAAGCTTTCTTT. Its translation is CSANQGGRANTEAFF.